The rows below give T cell receptor beta chains drawn from one sample of a study of blood T cell repertoires in COVID-19. Clones were sequenced by immunoSEQ multiplex PCR, and TCRdb holds only the in-frame ones, with some missing. The sample carries 200,000 to 250,000 clones, around 88% recorded once. Material for sequencing was peripheral blood. The receptors were gathered from a man aged 80 or over with acute or convalescent COVID-19. Each CDR3 is given with its conserved first and last residue. D genes are given only for firm matches. Clone size is given for some rows only: seen once, a few or many times, or a class if the clone is expanded.

TRBJ1-6 TRBD1 - TRBV2 CAGDRGTGYNSPLHF TGTGCCGGGGACAGGGGGACGGGGTATAATTCACCCCTCCACTTT
TRBJ1-1 - - TRBV5-4 CASSLGLEVALGAFF TGTGCCAGCAGCTTGGGACTTGAGGTAGCCCTAGGAGCTTTCTTT
TRBJ1-1 TRBD1 - TRBV5-5 CASSSPGTVNTEAFF TGTGCCAGCAGCTCGCCTGGGACAGTGAACACTGAAGCTTTCTTT
TRBJ2-3 - once TRBV7-8 CASSLDRRTDTQYF TGTGCCAGCAGCTTAGATCGGAGGACAGATACGCAGTATTTT
TRBJ2-7 - - TRBV5-5 CASSLPPGEQYF TGTGCCAGCAGCTTACCCCCCGGCGAGCAGTACTTC
TRBJ2-7 - - TRBV27 CASSSSQGYYEQYF TGTGCCAGCAGTTCCTCCCAGGGGTACTACGAGCAGTACTTC
TRBJ1-6 - - TRBV28 CASSFPDSYNSPLHF TGTGCCAGCAGTTTCCCGGACAGTTATAATTCACCCCTCCACTTT
TRBJ2-2 - - TRBV9 CASSVGAGNTGELFF TGTGCCAGCAGCGTAGGGGCCGGTAACACCGGGGAGCTGTTTTTT
TRBJ1-3 TRBD1 - TRBV5-1 CASSWGQPGTAGNTIYF TGCGCCAGCAGCTGGGGCCAACCCGGGACAGCTGGAAACACCATATATTTT
TRBJ1-5 TRBD1 few TRBV6-1 CASSESGQVWHQPQHF TGTGCCAGCAGTGAATCAGGACAGGTTTGGCATCAGCCCCAGCATTTT
TRBJ1-2 - - TRBV24-1 CATSPPGNYGYTF TGTGCCACCAGCCCTCCAGGCAACTATGGCTACACCTTC
TRBJ2-2 TRBD2 - TRBV5-1 CASSPGGSQTGELFF TGCGCCAGCAGCCCGGGGGGGTCGCAGACCGGGGAGCTGTTTTTT
TRBJ1-1 - - TRBV3-1/TRBV3-2 CASSSGEEAFF TGTGCCAGCAGCTCGGGTGAGGAAGCTTTCTTT
TRBJ2-7 - - TRBV21-1 CASSKEELGRRRLYEQYF TGTGCCAGCAGCAAAGAGGAGCTCGGAAGGCGGAGGCTTTACGAGCAGTACTTC
TRBJ1-2 TRBD1 - TRBV9 CASSARQGANYGYTF TGTGCCAGCAGCGCTCGTCAGGGGGCTAACTATGGCTACACCTTC
TRBJ2-1 - - TRBV27 CASSLNRAVGQFF TGTGCCAGCAGTTTGAACAGGGCCGTCGGGCAGTTCTTC
TRBJ1-2 TRBD1 - TRBV5-1 CASSKGQEQTFNYGYTF TGCGCCAGCAGCAAAGGACAGGAGCAAACCTTTAACTATGGCTACACCTTC
TRBJ1-6 - - TRBV7-9 CASGGDSSYNSPLHF TGTGCCAGCGGGGGGGATAGCTCCTATAATTCACCCCTCCACTTT
TRBJ2-2 TRBD2 - TRBV9 CASSLEAGARTGELFF TGTGCCAGCAGTTTAGAAGCGGGAGCTCGCACCGGGGAGCTGTTTTTT
TRBJ1-6 - - TRBV14 CASSHLELSNSPLHF TGTGCCAGCAGCCACCTAGAACTGTCTAATTCACCCCTCCACTTT
TRBJ1-1 - - TRBV20-1 CSARGRTEAFF TGCAGTGCTAGGGGGAGAACTGAAGCTTTCTTT
TRBJ1-1 - - TRBV18 CASSPTSRDTFHTEAFF TGTGCCAGCTCACCCACCTCCCGGGACACTTTTCACACTGAAGCTTTCTTT
TRBJ2-5 TRBD2 - TRBV28 CASSSPRSSGKETQYF TGTGCCAGCAGTTCCCCTCGTTCTAGCGGGAAAGAGACCCAGTACTTC
TRBJ1-1 - - TRBV6-6 CASKGGFRGSSTEAFF TGTGCCAGCAAGGGGGGGTTCAGGGGATCTAGCACTGAAGCTTTCTTT
TRBJ2-1 - - TRBV15 CATSREAGDNEQFF TGTGCCACCAGCAGAGAAGCAGGGGACAATGAGCAGTTCTTC
TRBJ2-7 - - TRBV6-5 CASTTGHEQYF TGTGCCAGCACCACAGGGCACGAGCAGTACTTC
TRBJ2-5 - - TRBV24-1 CATSDPPVETQYF TGTGCCACCAGTGACCCACCGGTAGAGACCCAGTACTTC
TRBJ1-2 TRBD1 few TRBV5-6 CASSRDRNVYGYTF TGTGCCAGCAGCCGGGACAGGAACGTCTATGGCTACACCTTC
TRBJ1-3 TRBD1 - TRBV6-2/TRBV6-3 CASSTVGQGRGGPNTIYF TGTGCCAGCAGTACCGTCGGACAGGGCCGGGGAGGACCAAACACCATATATTTT
TRBJ2-1 - - TRBV4-1 CASSPELVTEQFF TGCGCCAGCAGCCCAGAACTAGTAACCGAGCAGTTCTTC
TRBJ1-6 - - TRBV9 CASSLRQDNSPLHF TGTGCCAGCAGCCTCCGACAGGATAATTCACCCCTCCACTTT
TRBJ2-6 - - TRBV19 CASKLAGLSSGANVLTF TGTGCCAGTAAGTTGGCAGGACTTTCCTCTGGGGCCAACGTCCTGACTTTC
TRBJ2-2 TRBD1 - TRBV10-1 CASRPGTANTGELFF TGCGCCAGCAGACCCGGGACAGCGAACACCGGGGAGCTGTTTTTT
TRBJ1-2 - - TRBV12-1 CASSFDRLYGYTF TGTGCCAGCAGCTTTGACAGGCTCTATGGCTACACCTTC
TRBJ2-6 - - TRBV5-6 CASSPAGAFGANVLTF TGTGCCAGCAGCCCGGCAGGGGCCTTTGGGGCCAACGTCCTGACTTTC
TRBJ1-1 TRBD1 - TRBV19 CASTFRGRTEAFF TGTGCCAGTACCTTCAGGGGGCGCACTGAAGCTTTCTTT
TRBJ2-3 TRBD2 - TRBV3-1/TRBV3-2 CASSQASSGRTDTQYF TGTGCCAGCAGCCAAGCGAGTAGCGGGAGAACAGATACGCAGTATTTT
TRBJ2-7 - - TRBV3-1/TRBV3-2 CASSPRGRTNEQYF TGTGCCAGCTCCCCGCGGGGCAGGACGAACGAGCAGTACTTC
TRBJ1-6 - - TRBV7-8 CASSLAPGFYSPLHF TGTGCCAGCAGCTTAGCCCCCGGGTTCTATTCACCCCTCCACTTT
TRBJ2-3 TRBD2 - TRBV12-5 CASAIPTGGTSGRSGTDTQYF TGTGCTAGTGCCATCCCTACGGGGGGGACTAGCGGGAGAAGTGGCACAGATACGCAGTATTTT
TRBJ1-4 - - TRBV5-1 CASSLGGVAEKLFF TGCGCCAGCAGCCTCGGGGGGGTAGCTGAAAAACTGTTTTTT
TRBJ2-7 TRBD1 - TRBV7-3 CASSLQPGQGPSGSSYEQYF TGTGCCAGCAGCTTACAGCCGGGACAGGGCCCCTCCGGCAGCTCCTACGAGCAGTACTTC
TRBJ2-5 - - TRBV5-6 CASLARRKDQETQYF TGTGCCAGCTTAGCCCGGCGGAAGGACCAAGAGACCCAGTACTTC
TRBJ1-4 TRBD1 - TRBV7-2 CASSLDRQGNEKLFF TGTGCCAGCAGCTTAGACCGACAGGGAAATGAAAAACTGTTTTTT
TRBJ2-7 TRBD1 - TRBV18 CASSPTGASSYEQYF TGTGCCAGCTCTCCGACAGGGGCTAGCTCCTACGAGCAGTACTTC
TRBJ1-2 TRBD1 - TRBV7-8 CASSRAGTGSSNYGYTF TGTGCCAGCAGCCGAGCCGGGACAGGGAGCAGTAACTATGGCTACACCTTC
TRBJ1-4 - - TRBV5-1 CASSLTPTGSMMELFF TGCGCCAGCAGCTTGACCCCGACAGGATCAATGATGGAACTGTTTTTT
TRBJ2-1 TRBD2 - TRBV7-9 CASSLGALAGGPNEQFF TGTGCCAGCAGCTTAGGAGCGTTGGCGGGGGGGCCGAATGAGCAGTTCTTC
TRBJ1-1 - - TRBV6-2/TRBV6-3 CASSPDTEAFF TGTGCCAGCAGTCCGGACACTGAAGCTTTCTTT
TRBJ2-1 TRBD2 - TRBV5-4 CASSRTGGSNNEQFF TGTGCCAGCAGCCGTACTGGCGGGAGCAACAATGAGCAGTTCTTC
TRBJ2-7 - - TRBV6-2/TRBV6-3 CASSYTVEGYEQYF TGTGCCAGCAGTTATACCGTTGAGGGCTACGAGCAGTACTTC
TRBJ1-4 - - TRBV10-3 CATGGPDGGKLFF TGTGCCACCGGAGGCCCCGACGGCGGAAAACTGTTTTTT
TRBJ1-2 - - TRBV15 CATSWAGGAGKGRGYTF TGTGCCACCAGCTGGGCCGGGGGTGCAGGAAAGGGTCGAGGCTACACCTTC
TRBJ2-7 - - TRBV7-2 CASSPRLYYEQYF TGTGCCAGCAGTCCGAGACTGTACTACGAGCAGTACTTC